This T cell receptor beta chain was observed in a study of Graves' ophthalmopathy and Graves' hyperthyroidism. Overall study: The authors collected peripheral blood at initial diagnosis, before any treatment. Study-wide points: Blood also held most thyroid clonotypes expanded above 0.001 frequency. A 13-signature model separated ophthalmopathy from stable hyperthyroidism, reaching 85% to 90% sensitivity and around 79% specificity cross-validated.

The sample holds many counts of this clonotype. Its specificity is not known. Germline CDR1 is MNHNS and CDR2 is SASEGT. CDR3 length equals 15 residues. Trimming cost V 8 bases and J 4 bases; bases outside gene matches: 12. Transcripts of RNA were the source for amplifying TCR beta CDR3 regions. Second-round multiplex PCR came after a first-round RT-PCR that employed HTBI primers. MiXCR, run by TCRdb on the multiplex PCR reads, gives a single entry per CDR3 protein. The data hold 220,000 or so distinct CDR3 sequences, with around a fifth observed a single time. What was sequenced was peripheral blood. The V and J genes are TRBV6-1 and TRBJ1-2; 8 bases match TRBD1. The origin of this receptor is a woman in her forties or fifties with Graves' ophthalmopathy. In DNA form, the CDR3 reads TGTGCCAGCGACACATCAGGGGGCGCCAGCTATGGCTACACCTTC. This sequence encodes CASDTSGGASYGYTF.